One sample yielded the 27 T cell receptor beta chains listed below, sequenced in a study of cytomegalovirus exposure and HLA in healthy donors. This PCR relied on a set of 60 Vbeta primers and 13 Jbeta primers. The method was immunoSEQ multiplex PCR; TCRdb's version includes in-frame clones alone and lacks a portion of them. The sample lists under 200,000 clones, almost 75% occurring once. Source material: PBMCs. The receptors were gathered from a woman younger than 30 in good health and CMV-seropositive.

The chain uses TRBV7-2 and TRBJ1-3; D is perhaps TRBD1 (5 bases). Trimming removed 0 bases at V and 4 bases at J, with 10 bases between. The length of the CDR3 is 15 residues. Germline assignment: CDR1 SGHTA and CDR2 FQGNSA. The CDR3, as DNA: TGTGCCAGCAGCTTAGCCGTGGGGCCCGGAAACACCATATATTTT. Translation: CASSLAVGPGNTIYF.

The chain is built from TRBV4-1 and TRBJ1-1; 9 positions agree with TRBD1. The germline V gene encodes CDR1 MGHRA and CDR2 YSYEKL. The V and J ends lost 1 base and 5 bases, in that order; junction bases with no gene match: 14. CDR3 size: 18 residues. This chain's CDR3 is CASSQVKRTGVGRTEAFF. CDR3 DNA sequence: TGCGCCAGCAGCCAAGTTAAACGGACAGGGGTCGGTCGGACTGAAGCTTTCTTT.

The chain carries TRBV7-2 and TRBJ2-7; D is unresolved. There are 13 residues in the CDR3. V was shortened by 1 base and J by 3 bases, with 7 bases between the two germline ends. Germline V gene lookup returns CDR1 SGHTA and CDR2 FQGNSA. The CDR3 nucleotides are TGTGCCAGCAGCTTAGGTCTGAGCTACGAGCAGTACTTC. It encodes CASSLGLSYEQYF.

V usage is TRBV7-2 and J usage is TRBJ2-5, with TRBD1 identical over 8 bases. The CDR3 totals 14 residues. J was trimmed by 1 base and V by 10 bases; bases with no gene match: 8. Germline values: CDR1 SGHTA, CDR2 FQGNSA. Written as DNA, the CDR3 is TGTGCCACCAGGACAGGGTTCGTCCAAGAGACCCAGTACTTC. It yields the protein CATRTGFVQETQYF.

In DNA, the CDR3 is TGTGCCTGGAGTGACGGACTAGCGGGGGGGTCGCCAGCGTACTTC. As protein: CAWSDGLAGGSPAYF. This chain links TRBV30 with TRBJ2-7, with 15 nucleotides matching TRBD2. The germline V gene encodes CDR1 GTSNPN and CDR2 SVGIG (reference sequence). V lost 1 base and J lost 12; bases outside the gene matches: 10. This CDR3 has 15 residues. Supplemented by reference TRBV30 and TRBJ2-7, the full variable domain reads SQTIHQWPATLVQPVGSPLSLECTVEGTSNPNLYWYRQAAGRGLQLLFYSVGIGQISSEVPQNLSASRPQDRQFILSSKKLLLSDSGFYLCAWSDGLAGGSPAYFGPGTRLTVT.

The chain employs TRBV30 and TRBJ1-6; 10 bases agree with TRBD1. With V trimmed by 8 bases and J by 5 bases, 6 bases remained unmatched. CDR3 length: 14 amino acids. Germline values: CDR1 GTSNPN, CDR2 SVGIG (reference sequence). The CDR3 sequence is CAQKTGGNNSPLHF. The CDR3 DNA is TGTGCCCAAAAGACAGGGGGCAATAATTCACCCCTCCACTTT.

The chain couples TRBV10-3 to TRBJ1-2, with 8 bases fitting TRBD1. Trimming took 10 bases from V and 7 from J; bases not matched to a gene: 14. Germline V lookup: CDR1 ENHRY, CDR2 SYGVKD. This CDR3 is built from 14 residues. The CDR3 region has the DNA TGTGCCACCCATACTGACAGGGGAAGGGGTGGCTACACCTTC. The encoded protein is CATHTDRGRGGYTF.

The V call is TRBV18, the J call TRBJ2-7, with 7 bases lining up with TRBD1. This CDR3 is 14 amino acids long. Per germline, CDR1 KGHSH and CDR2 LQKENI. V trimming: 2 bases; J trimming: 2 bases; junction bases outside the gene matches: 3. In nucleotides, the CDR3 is TGTGCCAGCTCACCAGGACAGGAGGCCTACGAGCAGTACTTC. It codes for CASSPGQEAYEQYF.

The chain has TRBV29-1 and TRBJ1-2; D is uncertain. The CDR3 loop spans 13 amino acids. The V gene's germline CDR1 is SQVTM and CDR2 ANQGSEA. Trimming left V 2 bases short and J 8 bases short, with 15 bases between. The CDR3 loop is CSVESAGGGGYTF. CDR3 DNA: TGCAGCGTTGAATCGGCCGGAGGCGGGGGCTACACCTTC.

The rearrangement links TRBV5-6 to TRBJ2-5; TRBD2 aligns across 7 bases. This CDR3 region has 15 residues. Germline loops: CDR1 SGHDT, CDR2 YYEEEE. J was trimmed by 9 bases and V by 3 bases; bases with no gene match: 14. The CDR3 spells CASSWGGLNPAAQYF. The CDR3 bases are TGTGCCAGCAGCTGGGGGGGACTCAATCCAGCGGCCCAGTACTTC.

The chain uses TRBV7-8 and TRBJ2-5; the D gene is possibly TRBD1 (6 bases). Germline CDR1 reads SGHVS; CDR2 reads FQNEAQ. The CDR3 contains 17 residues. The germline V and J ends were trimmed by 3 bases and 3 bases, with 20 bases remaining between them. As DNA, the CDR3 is TGTGCCAGCAGCTTCCCCAAAGTGGGCAGGGGTGAAGAGACCCAGTACTTC. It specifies CASSFPKVGRGEETQYF.

The CDR3 coding sequence is TGTGCCGCCATAGGGGGCGTTCAGAAGTCTACCGGGGAGCTGTTTTTT. Its protein is CAAIGGVQKSTGELFF. This chain uses TRBV28 with TRBJ2-2; 7 positions match TRBD1. Germline V gene sequence: CDR1 MDHEN, CDR2 SYDVKM. The CDR3 sequence is 16 residues long. Unmatched junction bases numbered 17, after V lost 11 bases and J lost 5 bases.

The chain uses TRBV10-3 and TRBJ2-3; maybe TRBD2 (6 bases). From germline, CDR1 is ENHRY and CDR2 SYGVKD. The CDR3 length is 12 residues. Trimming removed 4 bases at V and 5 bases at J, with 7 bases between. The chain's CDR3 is CAISGGEDTQYF. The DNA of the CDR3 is TGTGCCATCAGTGGCGGGGAAGATACGCAGTATTTT.

CDR3 in DNA: TGTGCCAGCAGCTTATCGGGGGATCCCTACGAGCAGTACTTC. Protein sequence: CASSLSGDPYEQYF. V gene TRBV7-9 combines with J gene TRBJ2-7; TRBD2 is a possible D gene (6 bases). Germline V gives CDR1 SEHNR, CDR2 FQNEAQ (reference sequence). The ends were cut back, 2 bases at V and 2 bases at J, with 10 bases in the middle. The CDR3 is 14 amino acids.

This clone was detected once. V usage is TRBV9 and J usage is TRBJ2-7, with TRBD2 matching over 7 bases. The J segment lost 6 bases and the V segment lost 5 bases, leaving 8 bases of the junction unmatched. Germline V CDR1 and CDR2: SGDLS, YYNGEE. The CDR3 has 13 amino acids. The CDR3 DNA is TGTGCCAGCAGTTCCGGGGGGTTCCGCGAGCAGTACTTC. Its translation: CASSSGGFREQYF.

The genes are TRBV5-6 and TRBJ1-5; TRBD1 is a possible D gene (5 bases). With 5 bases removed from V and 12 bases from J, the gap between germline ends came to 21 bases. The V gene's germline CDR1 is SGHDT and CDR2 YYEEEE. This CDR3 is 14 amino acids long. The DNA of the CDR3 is TGTGCCAGCAGACGGGGGTCCGGGACGTCAGTCCAGCATTTT. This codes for CASRRGSGTSVQHF.

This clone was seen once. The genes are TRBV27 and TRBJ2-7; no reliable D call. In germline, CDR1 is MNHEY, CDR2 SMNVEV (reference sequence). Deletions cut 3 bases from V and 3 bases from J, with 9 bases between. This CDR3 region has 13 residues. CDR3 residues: CASSLGIHYEQYF. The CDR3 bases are TGTGCCAGCAGTTTGGGCATCCACTACGAGCAGTACTTC.

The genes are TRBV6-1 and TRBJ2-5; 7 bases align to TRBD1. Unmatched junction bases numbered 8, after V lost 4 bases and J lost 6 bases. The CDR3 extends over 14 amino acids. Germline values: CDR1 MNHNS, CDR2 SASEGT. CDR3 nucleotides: TGTGCCAGCAGTGGAGGACAGGACAGAAAGACCCAGTACTTC. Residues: CASSGGQDRKTQYF.

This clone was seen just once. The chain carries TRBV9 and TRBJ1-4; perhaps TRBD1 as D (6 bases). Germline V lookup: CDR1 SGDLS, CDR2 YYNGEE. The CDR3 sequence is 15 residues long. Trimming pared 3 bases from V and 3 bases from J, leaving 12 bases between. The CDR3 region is CASSAQGMANEKLFF. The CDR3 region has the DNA TGTGCCAGCAGCGCCCAGGGGATGGCTAATGAAAAACTGTTTTTT.

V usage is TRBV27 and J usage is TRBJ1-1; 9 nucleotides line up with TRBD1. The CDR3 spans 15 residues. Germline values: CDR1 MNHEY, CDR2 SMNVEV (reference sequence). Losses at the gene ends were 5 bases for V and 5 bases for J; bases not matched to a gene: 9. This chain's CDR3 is CASSASTGGLTEAFF. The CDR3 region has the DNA TGTGCCAGCAGTGCCTCGACAGGGGGTCTGACTGAAGCTTTCTTT.

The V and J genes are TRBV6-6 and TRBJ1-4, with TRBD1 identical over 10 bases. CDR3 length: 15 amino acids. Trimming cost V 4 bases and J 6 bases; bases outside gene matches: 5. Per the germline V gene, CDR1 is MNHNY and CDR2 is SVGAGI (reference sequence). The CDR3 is CASSFRTGGDEKLFF. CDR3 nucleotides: TGTGCCAGCAGTTTCAGGACAGGGGGTGATGAAAAACTGTTTTTT.

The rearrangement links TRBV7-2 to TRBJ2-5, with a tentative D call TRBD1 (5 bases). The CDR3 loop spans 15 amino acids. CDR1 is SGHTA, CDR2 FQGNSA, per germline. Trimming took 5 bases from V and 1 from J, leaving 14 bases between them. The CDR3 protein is CASSDQGVSQETQYF. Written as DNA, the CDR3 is TGTGCCAGCAGCGACCAGGGTGTCAGCCAAGAGACCCAGTACTTC.

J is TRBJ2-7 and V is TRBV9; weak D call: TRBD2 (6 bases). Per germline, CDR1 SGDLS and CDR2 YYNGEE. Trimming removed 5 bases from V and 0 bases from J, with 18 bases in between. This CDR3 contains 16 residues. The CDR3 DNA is TGTGCCAGCAGTGTGGGGGGTCGAGCAAGCTCCTACGAGCAGTACTTC. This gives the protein CASSVGGRASSYEQYF.

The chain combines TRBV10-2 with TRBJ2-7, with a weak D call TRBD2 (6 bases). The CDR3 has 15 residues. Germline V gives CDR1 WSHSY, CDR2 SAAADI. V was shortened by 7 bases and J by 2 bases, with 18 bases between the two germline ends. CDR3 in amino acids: CASTAPGRGAYEQYF. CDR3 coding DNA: TGCGCCAGCACCGCCCCCGGGAGAGGGGCCTACGAGCAGTACTTC.

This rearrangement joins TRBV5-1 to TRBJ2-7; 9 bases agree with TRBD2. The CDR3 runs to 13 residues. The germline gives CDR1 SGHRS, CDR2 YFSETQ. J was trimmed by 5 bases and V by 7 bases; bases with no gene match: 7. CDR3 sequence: CASSGTSTHEQYF. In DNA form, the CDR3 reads TGCGCCAGCTCCGGGACTAGCACGCACGAGCAGTACTTC.

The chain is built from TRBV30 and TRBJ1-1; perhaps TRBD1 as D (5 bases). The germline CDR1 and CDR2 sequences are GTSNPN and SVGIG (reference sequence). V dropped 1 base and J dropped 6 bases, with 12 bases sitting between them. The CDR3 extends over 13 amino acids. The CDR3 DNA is TGTGCCTGGAGTGAGGGGTTAGGAGCTGAAGCTTTCTTT. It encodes CAWSEGLGAEAFF.

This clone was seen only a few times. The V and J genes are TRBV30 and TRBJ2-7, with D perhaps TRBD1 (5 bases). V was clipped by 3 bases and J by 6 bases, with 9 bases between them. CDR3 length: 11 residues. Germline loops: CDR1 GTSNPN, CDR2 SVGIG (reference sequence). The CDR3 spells CAWRTEAEQYF. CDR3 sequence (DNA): TGTGCCTGGAGGACAGAGGCCGAGCAGTACTTC.